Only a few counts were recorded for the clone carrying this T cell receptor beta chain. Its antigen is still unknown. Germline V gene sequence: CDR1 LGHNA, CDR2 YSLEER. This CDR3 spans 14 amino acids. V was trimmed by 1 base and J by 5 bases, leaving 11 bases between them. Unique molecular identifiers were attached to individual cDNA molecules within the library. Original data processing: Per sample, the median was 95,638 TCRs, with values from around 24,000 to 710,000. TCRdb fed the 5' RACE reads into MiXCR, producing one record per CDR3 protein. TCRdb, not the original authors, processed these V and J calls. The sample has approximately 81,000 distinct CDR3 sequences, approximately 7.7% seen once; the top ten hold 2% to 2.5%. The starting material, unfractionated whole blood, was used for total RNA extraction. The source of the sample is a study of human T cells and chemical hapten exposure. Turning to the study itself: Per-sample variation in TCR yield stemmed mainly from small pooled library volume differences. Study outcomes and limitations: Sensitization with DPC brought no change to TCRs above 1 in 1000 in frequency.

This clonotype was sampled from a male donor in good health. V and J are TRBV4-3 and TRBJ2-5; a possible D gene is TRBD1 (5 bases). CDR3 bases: TGCGCCAGCAGCCAAGCGGCTAACAGGGAGACCCAGTACTTC. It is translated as CASSQAANRETQYF.